The TCR beta chain described here comes from a study of spatial heterogeneity in lung cancer. Time point described: sample taken at primary tumor resection. Without sorting, whole RNA was sequenced from tumor, nontumor lung or frozen PBMC. The CDR3 has 10 residues. Trimming removed 6 bases at V and 4 bases at J, with 4 bases between. Germline V gene data show CDR1 as MGHDK and CDR2 as SYGVNS. Each CDR3 protein gets one entry after TCRdb re-called the 5' RACE reads with MiXCR. The table includes under 50,000 distinct CDR3 sequences, around 5.2% detected once. This clonotype was counted at least ten times.

The chain combines TRBV25-1 with TRBJ2-7; D is unclear. The specimen was PBMCs, collected at surgery. The TCR originated in a female donor with early-stage non-small cell lung cancer. This CDR3 is CASRGYEQYF. The CDR3 region has the DNA TGTGCCAGCAGAGGATACGAGCAGTACTTC.